The T cell receptor (beta chain) described here comes from a study of T cell responses to AZD1222 COVID-19 vaccine. Study-wide results and caveats: Clonal diversity was possibly underestimated, and white British individuals and females predominated among donors. Repertoires were obtained solely post-peak T cell response. Vaccine-associated CD4 TCRs ranged over spike, dominating at 160-218 and 743-854. Just six people given AZD1222 tested seropositive at baseline.

As concerns this clone: Its antigen is not known.

The protocol was immunoSEQ multiplex PCR, while the TCRdb copy is restricted to in-frame clones and leaves out a portion. This sample has 150,000 to 200,000 clones, with 85% to 90% found just once. Sequenced here: peripheral blood, sampled on day 0 of AZD1222 vaccination. The origin of this receptor is an adult in good health.

The CDR3 spells CSVGRAGGTQYF. The CDR3 region has the DNA TGCAGCGTTGGGAGAGCGGGGGGTACGCAGTATTTT. This chain links TRBV29-1 with TRBJ2-3; 9 bases are a match to TRBD2. The CDR3 is 12 amino acids. After removal of 4 bases from V and 8 bases from J, the junction contained 4 bases not matched to a gene. The germline CDR1 and CDR2 sequences are SQVTM and ANQGSEA.